This T cell receptor (beta chain) was captured in a study of identical twins. Study outcomes and limitations: Insertions ran lower in abundant cord blood beta clonotypes, though not in memory repertoires. Beta out-of-frame twin sharing showed a weaker excess.

Each CDR3 protein gets one entry after TCRdb re-called the 5' RACE reads with MiXCR. The data contain some 260,000 distinct CDR3 sequences, about 14% of them singletons. CDR3 length: 14 residues. Germline CDR1 is SQVTM and CDR2 is ANQGSEA. The V and J ends lost 4 bases and 1 base respectively, with 14 bases between them. This clonotype was seen only a few times. What it recognizes is unknown. The rearrangement uses TRBV29-1 and TRBJ2-7, with D perhaps TRBD2 (6 bases). This clonotype was obtained from a woman between 18 and 29 years old in good health. Sequenced: memory (CD45RO+) T cells sorted from blood. For the CDR3, the DNA is TGCAGCGTTGTTCTTAGTAGCGGATCCTACGAGCAGTACTTC. Protein sequence: CSVVLSSGSYEQYF.